This record looks at one TCR beta chain sequence and its context. The antigen remains unidentified. This entry comes from a study of cytomegalovirus exposure and HLA in healthy donors. The study, taken as a whole, reports: A later examination showed that TCR association rates differed by HLA locus, with DRB1 most and HLA-C fewest.

The CDR3 totals 15 residues. Germline V gene data show CDR1 as GTSNPN and CDR2 as SVGIG (reference sequence). V dropped 3 bases and J dropped 7; count of bases not matched to a gene: 11. 60 Vbeta and 13 Jbeta primers were used in PCR. The data were produced by immunoSEQ multiplex PCR, yet TCRdb's version contains in-frame clones alone and is incomplete. The profile shows about 140,000 clones, roughly 80% of them singletons. This receptor was identified in a female donor in good health and CMV-seronegative. What was sequenced was PBMCs. V is TRBV30 and J is TRBJ2-7, with 11 bases aligning to TRBD1. The CDR3 sequence: CAWSNPGQGVGEQYF. CDR3 bases: TGTGCCTGGAGCAACCCGGGACAGGGGGTAGGTGAGCAGTACTTC.